The 6 T cell receptor beta chains below were found in one sample sequenced in a study of T-cell memory formation after mild COVID-19. TCRdb independently ran MiXCR on the 5' RACE reads; one entry per CDR3 protein. The sample includes a few hundred thousand distinct CDR3 sequences, approximately 15% of them seen just once. Sequencing was carried out using PBMCs or a T cell subset sorted from them (not recorded which). All receptors derive from a man younger than 30 who had mild COVID-19 (a few samples of this study predate the infection). Cell type and time point are not known.

This clonotype has a count of ten or more. The chain joins TRBV12-3 or TRBV12-4 to TRBJ1-5; D call uncertain. V dropped 7 bases and J dropped 4 bases, with 11 bases sitting between them. The CDR3 has 13 amino acids. CDR3 residues: CASTRAGNQPQHF. CDR3 nucleotides: TGTGCCAGCACACGAGCGGGAAATCAGCCCCAGCATTTT.

This clonotype was observed many times. The chain carries TRBV7-2 and TRBJ2-3; D possibly corresponds to TRBD1 (5 bases). The CDR3 has 12 residues. The germline V gene has CDR1 SGHTA and CDR2 FQGNSA. V was trimmed by 6 bases and J by 4 bases, leaving 8 bases between them. The CDR3 sequence is CASSLGPDTQYF. The CDR3 DNA is TGTGCCAGCAGTTTGGGGCCAGATACGCAGTATTTT.

This clonotype was seen a few times. This chain connects TRBV28 to TRBJ1-4; D may be TRBD1 (5 bases). Looked up from germline, CDR1 is MDHEN and CDR2 is SYDVKM. The CDR3 totals 15 residues. Deletions cut 5 bases from V and 7 bases from J, with 17 bases between. CDR3 loop: CASSPSGRRLEKLFF. Here the CDR3 DNA reads TGTGCCAGCAGTCCATCGGGACGCAGGCTTGAAAAACTGTTTTTT.

V and J are TRBV7-6 and TRBJ1-6; possible D gene TRBD1, 6 bases. Per germline, CDR1 SGHVS and CDR2 FNYEAQ. V lost 3 bases and J lost 7, with 10 bases in between. CDR3 size: 14 residues. The CDR3: CASSFGTLNSPLHF. CDR3 nucleotides: TGTGCCAGCAGCTTCGGGACACTCAATTCACCCCTCCACTTT.

The rearrangement links TRBV16 to TRBJ2-3; a possible D gene is TRBD2 (5 bases). There are 15 residues in the CDR3. CDR1 is KGHSY, CDR2 FQNENV, per germline. Trimming took off 6 bases at V and 0 bases at J, with 13 bases between the two ends. The CDR3 here is CASRPSSMSTDTQYF. Here the CDR3 DNA reads TGTGCCAGCAGACCATCTAGCATGAGCACAGATACGCAGTATTTT.

This clonotype was detected only a few times. The chain carries TRBV5-5 and TRBJ2-1; D gene uncertain. The CDR3 is 17 residues long. Trimming cost V 0 bases and J 2 bases, with 15 bases left between them. The germline V gene encodes CDR1 SGHKS and CDR2 YYEKEE (reference sequence). The CDR3 is CASSLVWLDGTYNEQFF. In nucleotides, the CDR3 is TGTGCCAGCAGCTTGGTCTGGCTGGACGGAACCTACAATGAGCAGTTCTTC.